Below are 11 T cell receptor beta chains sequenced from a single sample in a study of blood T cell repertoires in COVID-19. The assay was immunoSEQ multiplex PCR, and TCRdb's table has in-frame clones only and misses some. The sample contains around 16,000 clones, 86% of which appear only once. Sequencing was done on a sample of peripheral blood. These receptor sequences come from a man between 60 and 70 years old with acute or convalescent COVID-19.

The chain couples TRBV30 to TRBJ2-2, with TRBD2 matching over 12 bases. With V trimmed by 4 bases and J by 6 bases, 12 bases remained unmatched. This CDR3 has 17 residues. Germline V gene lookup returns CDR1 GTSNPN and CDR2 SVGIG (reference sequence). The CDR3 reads CAWTGRLAGVKAGELFF. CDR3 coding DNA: TGTGCCTGGACGGGTCGACTAGCGGGAGTTAAGGCCGGGGAGCTGTTTTTT.

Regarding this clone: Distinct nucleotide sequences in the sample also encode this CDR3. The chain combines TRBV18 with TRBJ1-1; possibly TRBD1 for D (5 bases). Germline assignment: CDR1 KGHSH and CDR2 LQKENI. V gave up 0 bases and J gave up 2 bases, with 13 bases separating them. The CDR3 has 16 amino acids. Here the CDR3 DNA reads TGTGCCAGCTCACCACCTAACCTTCAGGGTAACACTGAAGCTTTCTTT. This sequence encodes CASSPPNLQGNTEAFF.

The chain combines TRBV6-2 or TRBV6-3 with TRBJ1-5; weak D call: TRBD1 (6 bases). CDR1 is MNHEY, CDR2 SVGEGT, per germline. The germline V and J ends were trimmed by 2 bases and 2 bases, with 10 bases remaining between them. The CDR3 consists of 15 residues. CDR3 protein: CASSYGGAGNQPQHF. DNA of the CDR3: TGTGCCAGCAGTTACGGGGGGGCGGGCAATCAGCCCCAGCATTTT.

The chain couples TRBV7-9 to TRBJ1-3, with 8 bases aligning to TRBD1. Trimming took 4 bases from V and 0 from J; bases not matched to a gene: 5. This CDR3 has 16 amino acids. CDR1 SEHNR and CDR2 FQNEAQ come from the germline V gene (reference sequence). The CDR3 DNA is TGTGCCAGCAGCTCCGCGGACAGGGTCTCTGGAAACACCATATATTTT. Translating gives CASSSADRVSGNTIYF.

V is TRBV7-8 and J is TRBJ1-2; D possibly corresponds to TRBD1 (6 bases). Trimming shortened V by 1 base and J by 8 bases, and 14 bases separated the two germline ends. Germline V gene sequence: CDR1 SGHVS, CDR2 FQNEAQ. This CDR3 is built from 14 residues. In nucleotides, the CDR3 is TGTGCCAGCAGCTTAGTCAGGGGAACTCCAGGCTACACCTTC. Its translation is CASSLVRGTPGYTF.

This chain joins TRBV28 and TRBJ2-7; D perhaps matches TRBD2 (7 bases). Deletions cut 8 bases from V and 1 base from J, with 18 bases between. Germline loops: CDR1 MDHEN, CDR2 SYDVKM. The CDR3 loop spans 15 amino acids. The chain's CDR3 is CASLGGWGPSYEQYF. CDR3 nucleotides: TGTGCCAGCCTCGGGGGGTGGGGGCCTTCCTACGAGCAGTACTTC.

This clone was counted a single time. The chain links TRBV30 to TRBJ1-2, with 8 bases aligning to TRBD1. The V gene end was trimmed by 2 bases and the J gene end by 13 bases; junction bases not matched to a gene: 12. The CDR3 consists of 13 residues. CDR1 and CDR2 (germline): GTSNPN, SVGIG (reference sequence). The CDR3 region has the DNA TGTGCCTGGAGTATCTCGATTCAGGGGGCTTCCACCTTC. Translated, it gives CAWSISIQGASTF.

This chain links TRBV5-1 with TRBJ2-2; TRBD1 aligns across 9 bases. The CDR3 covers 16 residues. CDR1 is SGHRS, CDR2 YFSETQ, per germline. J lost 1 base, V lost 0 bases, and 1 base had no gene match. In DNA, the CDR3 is TGCGCCAGCAGCTTGGTGGACAGGGGGAACACCGGGGAGCTGTTTTTT. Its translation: CASSLVDRGNTGELFF.

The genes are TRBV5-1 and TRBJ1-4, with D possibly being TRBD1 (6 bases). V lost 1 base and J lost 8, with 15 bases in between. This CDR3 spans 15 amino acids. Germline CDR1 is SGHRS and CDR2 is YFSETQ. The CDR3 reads CASSLTGYWGEKLFF. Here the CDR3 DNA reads TGCGCCAGCAGCTTGACAGGGTACTGGGGAGAAAAACTGTTTTTT.

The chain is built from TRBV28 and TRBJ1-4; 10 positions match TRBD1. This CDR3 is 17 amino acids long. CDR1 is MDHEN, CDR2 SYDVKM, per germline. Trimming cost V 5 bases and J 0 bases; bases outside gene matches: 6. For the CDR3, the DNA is TGTGCCAGCAGTCCGCCGGGACAGGGGACAACTAATGAAAAACTGTTTTTT. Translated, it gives CASSPPGQGTTNEKLFF. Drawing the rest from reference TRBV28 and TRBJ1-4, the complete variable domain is DVKVTQSSRYLVKRTGEKVFLECVQDMDHENMFWYRQDPGLGLRLIYFSYDVKMKEKGDIPEGYSVSREKKERFSLILESASTNQTSMYLCASSPPGQGTTNEKLFFGSGTQLSVL.

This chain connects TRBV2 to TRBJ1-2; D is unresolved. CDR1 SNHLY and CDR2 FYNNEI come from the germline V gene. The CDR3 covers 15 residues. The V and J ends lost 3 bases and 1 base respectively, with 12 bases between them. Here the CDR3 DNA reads TGTGCCAGCAGTGACGGATTCCGGGGTAACTATGGCTACACCTTC. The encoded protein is CASSDGFRGNYGYTF.